These T cell receptor beta chains were read from a single sample in a study of blood T cell repertoires in COVID-19. Clones were read by immunoSEQ multiplex PCR, and TCRdb kept only the in-frame ones, dropping some. The sample records about 67,000 clones, 87% being singletons. Sequenced input: peripheral blood. The receptors originated from a man aged 45-65 years with active COVID-19. CDR3s include the opening cysteine and the closing phenylalanine or tryptophan. Each record gives: D gene, J gene, V gene, clone size, CDR3 protein, CDR3 DNA. The D gene is left open where the match is weak. Some rows mark clone size as missing; the rest say once, few, many or name a class of expanded clone.

TRBD1	TRBJ1-3	TRBV28	-	CASSTTGGFGNTIYF	TGTGCCAGCAGTACGACAGGGGGCTTTGGAAACACCATATATTTT
-	TRBJ1-6	TRBV27	-	CASSFFVTADSPLHF	TGTGCCAGCAGTTTCTTCGTGACCGCGGATTCACCCCTCCACTTT
TRBD1	TRBJ2-1	TRBV27	-	CASSLFTGDNYNEQFF	TGTGCCAGCAGTTTATTTACAGGGGATAACTACAATGAGCAGTTCTTC
TRBD1	TRBJ1-2	TRBV7-9	-	CASSSSDRGRLGYTF	TGTGCCAGCAGCTCTTCCGACAGGGGGCGACTTGGCTACACCTTC
TRBD2	TRBJ2-3	TRBV19	-	CASSSLAGGPEDTQYF	TGTGCCAGTAGTTCCCTGGCGGGAGGGCCTGAAGATACGCAGTATTTT
-	TRBJ2-7	TRBV6-5	-	CASSKLQSYEQYF	TGTGCCAGCAGTAAACTACAATCCTACGAGCAGTACTTC
-	TRBJ2-7	TRBV28	-	CASSLGGTYEQYF	TGTGCCAGCAGTTTAGGCGGTACCTACGAGCAGTACTTC
-	TRBJ1-2	TRBV5-5	-	CASSLEGDRYGYTF	TGTGCCAGCAGCTTGGAAGGGGATCGCTATGGCTACACCTTC
TRBD2	TRBJ2-3	TRBV23-1	-	CASTLSGRDTDTQYF	TGCGCCAGCACCCTTAGCGGGAGAGACACAGATACGCAGTATTTT
TRBD1	TRBJ1-2	TRBV5-5	-	CASSLPTGVDGYTF	TGTGCCAGCAGCTTGCCGACAGGGGTGGATGGCTACACCTTC
-	TRBJ2-5	TRBV2	few	CASGAHVQETQYF	TGTGCCAGCGGAGCACACGTTCAAGAGACCCAGTACTTC
-	TRBJ2-5	TRBV2	-	CASSEYPGRGQETQYF	TGTGCCAGCAGTGAATACCCCGGGAGAGGCCAAGAGACCCAGTACTTC
-	TRBJ1-1	TRBV19	-	CACGWGFTEAFF	TGTGCCTGCGGGTGGGGTTTCACTGAAGCTTTCTTT
TRBD1	TRBJ1-4	TRBV11-2	-	CASSVDRGYEKLFF	TGTGCCAGCAGCGTGGACAGGGGGTACGAAAAACTGTTTTTT
TRBD1	TRBJ1-1	TRBV5-4	-	CASSWDSKNTEAFF	TGTGCCAGCAGCTGGGACAGTAAGAACACTGAAGCTTTCTTT
-	TRBJ2-6	TRBV7-3	-	CASSMRALAFSGANVLTF	TGTGCCAGCAGCATGCGGGCCTTAGCTTTCTCTGGGGCCAACGTCCTGACTTTC
-	TRBJ1-2	TRBV6-2/TRBV6-3	-	CASSHKLTNYGYTF	TGTGCCAGCAGTCACAAGTTAACTAACTATGGCTACACCTTC
-	TRBJ2-7	TRBV27	-	CASSPTSAWEQYF	TGTGCCAGCAGTCCAACTAGTGCTTGGGAGCAGTACTTC
TRBD1	TRBJ2-7	TRBV5-5	-	CASSSFGTGLESYEQYF	TGTGCCAGCAGCTCATTTGGGACAGGTTTGGAGTCCTACGAGCAGTACTTC
-	TRBJ1-3	TRBV5-1	-	CASSPTGMAGNTIYF	TGCGCCAGCAGCCCCACAGGGATGGCCGGAAACACCATATATTTT
-	TRBJ1-4	TRBV24-1	-	CATSEGHNNEKLFF	TGTGCCACCAGTGAGGGGCACAATAATGAAAAACTGTTTTTT
TRBD2	TRBJ2-1	TRBV24-1	-	CATSGGSSYNEQFF	TGTGCCACCAGTGGCGGGAGCTCCTACAATGAGCAGTTCTTC
TRBD2	TRBJ2-1	TRBV19	-	CASSISGRNNEQFF	TGTGCCAGTAGTATCAGCGGGAGAAACAATGAGCAGTTCTTC
-	TRBJ1-1	TRBV5-4	-	CASSSSTQLNTEAFF	TGTGCCAGCAGCTCCTCCACACAGCTTAACACTGAAGCTTTCTTT
TRBD2	TRBJ2-3	TRBV7-3	-	CASSTGTSGSTDTQYF	TGTGCCAGCAGCACCGGGACTAGCGGGAGCACAGATACGCAGTATTTT
TRBD2	TRBJ2-1	TRBV7-9	-	CASSSPASGAISSYNEQFF	TGTGCCAGCAGCTCCCCCGCCAGCGGGGCCATTAGCTCCTACAATGAGCAGTTCTTC
-	TRBJ1-4	TRBV27	medium-sized	CASSSWQGGEKLFF	TGTGCCAGCAGTTCCTGGCAGGGCGGCGAAAAACTGTTTTTT
-	TRBJ2-1	TRBV4-3	-	CASSQELRGMYEQFF	TGCGCCAGCAGCCAAGAGCTGCGCGGGATGTATGAGCAGTTCTTC
-	TRBJ2-7	TRBV6-2/TRBV6-3	-	CASSYSVQGDEQYF	TGTGCCAGCAGTTACAGTGTGCAGGGCGACGAGCAGTACTTC
TRBD1	TRBJ1-5	TRBV7-2	-	CASRRQGHQPQHF	TGTGCCAGCCGGCGACAGGGCCATCAGCCCCAGCATTTT
-	TRBJ2-7	TRBV5-1	-	CASSSGLEPYEQYF	TGCGCCAGCAGCTCCGGACTGGAGCCCTACGAGCAGTACTTC
TRBD1	TRBJ1-2	TRBV19	once	CASSSRSTGGSNYGYTF	TGTGCCAGTAGTTCTCGCTCGACAGGGGGTTCCAACTATGGCTACACCTTC
-	TRBJ1-1	TRBV6-5	-	CASSYSGRERGEAFF	TGTGCCAGCAGTTACTCTGGTAGGGAAAGGGGTGAAGCTTTCTTT
-	TRBJ2-5	TRBV6-1	once	CASSEASPGRVEETQYF	TGTGCCAGCAGTGAAGCTTCCCCGGGAAGGGTAGAGGAGACCCAGTACTTC
-	TRBJ1-4	TRBV11-2	-	CASSLGQQFATNEKLFF	TGTGCCAGCAGCTTAGGACAGCAGTTTGCAACTAATGAAAAACTGTTTTTT
-	TRBJ1-1	TRBV6-5	-	CASSSIYTEAFF	TGTGCCAGCAGTTCAATTTACACTGAAGCTTTCTTT
-	TRBJ2-3	TRBV27	-	CASRGGDTQYF	TGTGCCAGCAGAGGCGGAGATACGCAGTATTTT
-	TRBJ1-1	TRBV6-2/TRBV6-3	few	CASSYSKSRGNTEAFF	TGTGCCAGCAGTTACTCGAAAAGCAGGGGGAACACTGAAGCTTTCTTT
-	TRBJ2-2	TRBV4-1	-	CASSQEQGGLFF	TGCGCCAGCAGCCAAGAACAGGGTGGGCTGTTTTTT
TRBD1	TRBJ2-7	TRBV10-3	-	CAISRDRRSYEQYF	TGTGCCATCAGCCGGGACAGGCGCTCCTACGAGCAGTACTTC
-	TRBJ2-1	TRBV4-2	-	CASSHRGTVNEQFF	TGTGCCAGCAGCCACCGGGGGACAGTCAATGAGCAGTTCTTC
-	TRBJ2-7	TRBV5-1	-	CASSFRQYAYEQYF	TGCGCCAGCAGCTTCAGACAGTATGCCTACGAGCAGTACTTC
TRBD2	TRBJ2-7	TRBV7-8	few	CASSPSGSGLYEQYF	TGTGCCAGCAGCCCCAGCGGGAGCGGGTTGTACGAGCAGTACTTC
-	TRBJ1-3	TRBV7-2	-	CASSLKPDSISGNTIYF	TGTGCCAGCAGCTTAAAACCGGACAGTATCTCTGGAAACACCATATATTTT
TRBD1	TRBJ1-5	TRBV6-5	-	CASSPRQGNNQPQHF	TGTGCCAGCAGTCCCCGACAGGGGAACAATCAGCCCCAGCATTTT
-	TRBJ1-2	TRBV5-1	-	CASSLDSFYGYTF	TGCGCCAGCAGCTTGGATAGCTTCTATGGCTACACCTTC
TRBD1	TRBJ1-4	TRBV11-2	-	CASSLYGTGGEKLFF	TGTGCCAGCAGCTTATACGGGACAGGCGGTGAAAAACTGTTTTTT
-	TRBJ2-7	TRBV3-1/TRBV3-2	-	CASSQAKTPYEQYF	TGTGCCAGCAGCCAAGCTAAGACACCCTACGAGCAGTACTTC
-	TRBJ1-5	TRBV7-9	-	CASSLGGGNQPQHF	TGTGCCAGCAGCTTGGGGGGGGGCAATCAGCCCCAGCATTTT
-	TRBJ2-7	TRBV5-8	-	CASSLVPHTEQYF	TGTGCCAGCAGCTTGGTTCCCCACACCGAGCAGTACTTC
-	TRBJ1-2	TRBV5-6	few	CASSLDRVHGYTF	TGTGCCAGCAGCTTGGACAGGGTTCATGGCTACACCTTC
TRBD1	TRBJ2-7	TRBV10-3	few	CAISGGKDRDEQYF	TGTGCCATCAGTGGGGGCAAAGACAGGGACGAGCAGTACTTC
-	TRBJ1-1	TRBV19	-	CASKRAAGSTEAFF	TGTGCCAGTAAGAGGGCAGCAGGATCTACTGAAGCTTTCTTT
-	TRBJ2-5	TRBV2	once	CASCTAGVEETQYF	TGTGCCAGCTGTACTGCAGGGGTGGAAGAGACCCAGTACTTC
-	TRBJ1-2	TRBV6-6	few	CASSYQGGRYGYTF	TGTGCCAGCAGTTACCAGGGAGGGCGTTATGGCTACACCTTC
-	TRBJ1-1	TRBV6-5	-	CASRESEGTEAFF	TGTGCCAGCAGGGAGTCGGAGGGCACTGAAGCTTTCTTT
-	TRBJ2-7	TRBV13	-	CASSLGTTYEQYF	TGTGCCAGCAGCCTCGGGACAACCTACGAGCAGTACTTC
TRBD2	TRBJ2-1	TRBV9	once	CASSAGLAGANEQFF	TGTGCCAGCAGCGCGGGACTAGCGGGAGCCAATGAGCAGTTCTTC
TRBD2	TRBJ2-3	TRBV2	few	CASSDMREPSDTQYF	TGTGCCAGCAGTGACATGCGGGAGCCGTCAGATACGCAGTATTTT
TRBD2	TRBJ2-3	TRBV29-1	once	CSVQKREASTDTQYF	TGCAGCGTACAGAAGCGGGAGGCTAGCACAGATACGCAGTATTTT